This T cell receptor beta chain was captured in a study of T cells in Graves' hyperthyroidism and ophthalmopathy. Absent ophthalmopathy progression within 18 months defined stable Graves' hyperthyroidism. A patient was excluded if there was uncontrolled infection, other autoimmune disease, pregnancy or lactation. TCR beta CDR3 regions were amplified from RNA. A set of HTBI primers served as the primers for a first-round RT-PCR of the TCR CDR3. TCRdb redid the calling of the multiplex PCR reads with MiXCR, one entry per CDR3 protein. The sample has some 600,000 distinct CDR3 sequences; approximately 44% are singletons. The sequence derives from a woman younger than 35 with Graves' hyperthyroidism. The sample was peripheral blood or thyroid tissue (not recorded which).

This chain's CDR3 is CASRFQTATNEKLFF. The CDR3 nucleotides are TGTGCCAGCAGATTTCAGACCGCAACTAATGAAAAACTGTTTTTT. V gene TRBV2 combines with J gene TRBJ1-4; D uncertain. Germline CDR1 reads SNHLY; CDR2 reads FYNNEI. CDR3 length: 15 residues. V dropped 6 bases and J dropped 0 bases, with 11 bases sitting between them.